The 11 T cell receptor beta chains below come from one sample, sequenced in a study of blood T cell repertoires in COVID-19. Sequencing was performed with immunoSEQ multiplex PCR; in TCRdb, only in-frame clones are kept and a portion is missing. The table includes just over 300,000 clones, 80% to 90% detected once. The sequenced sample consisted of PBMCs or T cells enriched from blood (not recorded which). The origin of the receptors is a man aged 25-45 years who had recovered from COVID-19.

The V and J genes are TRBV6-6 and TRBJ1-5; D is unclear. The length of the CDR3 is 12 residues. Germline V gene sequence: CDR1 MNHNY, CDR2 SVGAGI (reference sequence). Between the trimmed V and J ends, which lost 9 bases and 3 bases, there was a span of 9 bases. This chain's CDR3 is CASCTVNQPQHF. The CDR3 DNA is TGTGCCAGTTGTACAGTCAATCAGCCCCAGCATTTT.

This clone was observed once. CDR3 nucleotide sequence: TGTGCCAGCAGCGAAAACAGTAATCAGCCCCAGCATTTT. Protein product: CASSENSNQPQHF. This sequence joins TRBV9 and TRBJ1-5, with D uncertain. The CDR3 is made up of 13 amino acids. Germline CDR1 reads SGDLS; CDR2 reads YYNGEE. Trimming pared 3 bases from V and 4 bases from J, leaving 8 bases between.

The rearrangement joins TRBV2 to TRBJ2-1; D is unclear. Germline CDR1 and CDR2: SNHLY and FYNNEI. This CDR3 has 12 residues. Trimming left V 1 base short and J 11 bases short, with 9 bases between. CDR3 sequence (DNA): TGTGCCAGCAGTGAAGTTATTGGGCAGCAGTTCTTC. Translating gives CASSEVIGQQFF.

The chain couples TRBV3-1 (or the pseudogene TRBV3-2) to TRBJ2-5; the match to TRBD2 covers 8 bases. Trimming removed 0 bases from V and 4 bases from J; junction bases left unmatched: 7. The germline V gene encodes CDR1 LGHDT and CDR2 YNNKEL (reference sequence). This CDR3 spans 16 amino acids. The CDR3 DNA follows: TGTGCCAGCAGCCAAGATCCCGGGGGGGGTGCAGAGACCCAGTACTTC. Its protein is CASSQDPGGGAETQYF.

This clone was seen a single time. This rearrangement joins TRBV9 to TRBJ2-3; tentatively, D is TRBD2 (7 bases). V lost 4 bases to trimming and J lost 1 base, with 19 bases between them. The CDR3 runs to 17 residues. CDR1 and CDR2 (germline): SGDLS, YYNGEE. CDR3 sequence reads: CASSTPFRGGGTDTQYF. The DNA of the CDR3 is TGTGCCAGCAGCACCCCCTTTCGCGGGGGCGGCACAGATACGCAGTATTTT.

This clone occurred once. The chain employs TRBV9 and TRBJ2-5; 14 bases match TRBD2. V shed 4 bases and J 2 bases; nucleotides not matched to a gene: 7. Germline loops: CDR1 SGDLS, CDR2 YYNGEE. The CDR3 consists of 17 residues. The CDR3 reads CASSQTSGGGPQETQYF. The CDR3 coding sequence is TGTGCCAGCAGCCAGACTAGCGGGGGGGGTCCGCAAGAGACCCAGTACTTC.

This clone came up once. The J gene is TRBJ1-2, the V gene TRBV7-9; 9 nucleotides align to TRBD1. The germline gives CDR1 SEHNR, CDR2 FQNEAQ (reference sequence). This CDR3 has 17 residues. The V segment lost 7 bases and the J segment 4 bases; nucleotides outside the gene matches: 16. CDR3 in amino acids: CASNPLTQGAGGYGYTF. CDR3 coding DNA: TGTGCCAGCAACCCGCTCACACAGGGGGCGGGGGGCTATGGCTACACCTTC. Combining the CDR3 with reference TRBV7-9 and TRBJ1-2 gives the whole variable domain DTGVSQNPRHKITKRGQNVTFRCDPISEHNRLYWYRQTLGQGPEFLTYFQNEAQLEKSRLLSDRFSAERPKGSFSTLEIQRTEQGDSAMYLCASNPLTQGAGGYGYTFGSGTRLTVV.

The chain employs TRBV15 and TRBJ2-2; no clear D. The germline CDR1 and CDR2 sequences are LNHNV and YYDKDF (reference sequence). This CDR3 spans 16 amino acids. Trimming pared 3 bases from V and 5 bases from J, leaving 16 bases between. The CDR3 nucleotides read TGTGCCACCAGCAGCCAGCGAGGCGGAGAGACCGGGGAGCTGTTTTTT. Translated, it gives CATSSQRGGETGELFF.

The chain couples TRBV2 to TRBJ1-2, with a possible D match to TRBD1 (5 bases). CDR3 length: 13 residues. CDR1 and CDR2 from the germline V gene are SNHLY and FYNNEI. Trimming stripped 7 bases from V and 7 bases from J, with 16 bases between. In DNA form, the CDR3 reads TGTGCCAGCAAAGTGGCTTTGGGGGGTGGCTACACCTTC. Its translation: CASKVALGGGYTF.

This chain connects TRBV6-4 to TRBJ1-3, with 7 bases that match TRBD1. J gave up 2 bases and V 6 bases, and 7 bases lay outside the gene matches. Looked up from germline, CDR1 is MRHNA and CDR2 is SNTAGT. The CDR3 contains 15 residues. CDR3 bases: TGTGCCAGCAGGTTCAGGGGGAACGCTGGAAACACCATATATTTT. This sequence encodes CASRFRGNAGNTIYF.

This chain uses TRBV19 with TRBJ1-6; 7 bases map to TRBD1. This CDR3 spans 16 amino acids. Germline lookup yields CDR1 LNHDA and CDR2 SQIVND (reference sequence). V gave up 6 bases and J gave up 10 bases; unmatched junction bases: 15. CDR3 in amino acids: CASSLLSHRGSSPLHF. In DNA form, the CDR3 reads TGTGCCAGTAGCCTTCTGTCGCACAGGGGATCATCACCCCTCCACTTT. Variable domain in full (rest from reference TRBV19 and TRBJ1-6): DGGITQSPKYLFRKEGQNVTLSCEQNLNHDAMYWYRQDPGQGLRLIYYSQIVNDFQKGDIAEGYSVSREKKESFPLTVTSAQKNPTAFYLCASSLLSHRGSSPLHFGNGTRLTVT.